The 5 T cell receptor beta chains presented below share a single source sample, sequenced in a study of T cell repertoires in aging, cancer and after chemotherapy. A mixed TRB-A/B primer pool amplified rearranged TRB by multiplex touch-down PCR. From the multiplex PCR reads, TCRdb called clonotypes with MiXCR, one entry per CDR3 protein. The top ten clones hold roughly a quarter of a sample with about 2,300 distinct CDR3 sequences, 50% to 75% of them seen once. Peripheral blood genomic DNA, not sorted cells or RNA, was the template. Sequencing was performed on blood. These TCRs come from a human donor with a solid tumor.

The chain links TRBV5-1 to TRBJ1-2; D remains ambiguous. The CDR3 is 15 amino acids. V lost 5 bases and J lost 4, with 18 bases in between. CDR1 and CDR2 from the germline V gene are SGHRS and YFSETQ. This CDR3 is CASSDADALGYGYTF. The CDR3 DNA follows: TGCGCCAGCAGTGATGCGGACGCCTTGGGCTATGGCTACACCTTC.

The J gene is TRBJ2-3, the V gene TRBV7-2; D not certain. CDR3 length equals 13 residues. Trimming removed 2 bases at V and 5 bases at J, with 8 bases between. The germline V gene has CDR1 SGHTA and CDR2 FQGNSA. CDR3 amino acids: CASSLLLQDTQYF. CDR3 DNA: TGTGCCAGCAGCTTACTCCTCCAAGATACGCAGTATTTT.

The gene calls are TRBV27 and TRBJ1-1, with D possibly TRBD1 on 5 matching bases. Trimming pared 10 bases from V and 2 bases from J, leaving 11 bases between. The germline V gene has CDR1 MNHEY and CDR2 SMNVEV (reference sequence). The CDR3 has 12 residues. DNA of the CDR3: TGTGCCACCTCAGGGTCAAACACTGAAGCTTTCTTT. Protein product: CATSGSNTEAFF.

For this clonotype: Its ends do not fully match the called genes, so a read error is possible. This chain uses TRBV7-2 with TRBJ1-4; a possible D gene is TRBD1 (5 bases). CDR1 SGHTA and CDR2 FQGNSA come from the germline V gene. This CDR3 contains 14 residues. DNA for the CDR3: TGTGCCAGCAGCTTACGCAGGGAGGACGAAAAAGTGTTTTTT. The encoded protein is CASSLRREDEKVFF.

The gene calls are TRBV15 and TRBJ1-1; D remains unclear. V shed 1 base and J shed 1 base, with 19 bases lying between them. Germline V CDR1 and CDR2: LNHNV, YYDKDF (reference sequence). This CDR3 has 18 residues. The CDR3 nucleotides read TGTGCCACCAGCAGAGCGGTCGGCGTTCCCCCGGCGAACACTGAAGCTTTCTTT. Its protein is CATSRAVGVPPANTEAFF.